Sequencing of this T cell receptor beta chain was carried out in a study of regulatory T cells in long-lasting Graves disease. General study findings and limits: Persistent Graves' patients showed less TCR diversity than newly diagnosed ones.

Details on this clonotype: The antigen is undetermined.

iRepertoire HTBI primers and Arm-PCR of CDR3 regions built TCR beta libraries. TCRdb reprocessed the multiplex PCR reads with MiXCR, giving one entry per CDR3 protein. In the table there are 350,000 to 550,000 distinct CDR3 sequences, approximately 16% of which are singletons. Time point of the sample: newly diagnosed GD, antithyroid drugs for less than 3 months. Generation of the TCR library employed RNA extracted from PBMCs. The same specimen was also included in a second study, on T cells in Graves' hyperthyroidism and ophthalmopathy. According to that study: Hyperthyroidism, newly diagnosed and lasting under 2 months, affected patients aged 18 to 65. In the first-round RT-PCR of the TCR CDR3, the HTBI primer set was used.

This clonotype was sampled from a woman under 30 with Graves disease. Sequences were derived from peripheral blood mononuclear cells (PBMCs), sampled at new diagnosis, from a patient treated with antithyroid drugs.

CDR3 DNA: TGTGCCTGGAGTACCGGGAGGCCCCCCCCAGATACGCAGTATTTT. Its protein is CAWSTGRPPPDTQYF. The chain recombines TRBV30 with TRBJ2-3; 7 nucleotides agree with TRBD2. The CDR3 spans 15 residues. The V gene's germline CDR1 is GTSNPN and CDR2 SVGIG (reference sequence). The ends lost 2 bases at V and 4 bases at J; junction bases unmatched: 9.